This is a list of T cell receptor beta chains from one sample in a study of shared clonotypes between healthy human individuals. The data were produced by immunoSEQ multiplex PCR, yet TCRdb's version contains in-frame clones alone and is incomplete. The repertoire includes 2 million to 2.5 million clones, around 90% of them detected once, and roughly 0.34% sits in the top ten. The sequencing input was naive CD4+ T cells from PBMCs. These receptors originate from a man aged 18-30 years in good health. Some clones in this sample may be carry-over from other donors' samples. Both conserved end residues are part of each CDR3. The D gene is left open where the match is weak. Expanded clones get a size class; other rows say once, few or many, or leave the size out.

abundance	d_gene	v_gene	j_gene	CDR3aa	CDR3nt
NA	TRBD2	TRBV5-4	TRBJ2-7	CASSLGLAGHYEQYF	TGTGCCAGCAGCTTGGGACTAGCGGGCCACTACGAGCAGTACTTC
NA	TRBD1	TRBV10-3	TRBJ1-2	CAISETGGEVGGYTF	TGTGCCATCAGTGAGACAGGGGGCGAAGTTGGAGGCTACACCTTC
NA	NA	TRBV2	TRBJ2-1	CASRVRESNNEQFF	TGTGCCAGCAGGGTCAGGGAGTCCAACAATGAGCAGTTCTTC
NA	NA	TRBV28	TRBJ1-1	CASSFGRPWQDATEAFF	TGTGCCAGCAGTTTTGGTCGCCCGTGGCAGGATGCTACTGAAGCTTTCTTT
NA	NA	TRBV19	TRBJ1-1	CASSISGPMNTEAFF	TGTGCCAGTAGTATCTCAGGACCAATGAACACTGAAGCTTTCTTT
NA	NA	TRBV14	TRBJ2-6	CASSQPGTGANVLTF	TGTGCCAGCAGCCAACCCGGGACAGGGGCCAACGTCCTGACTTTC
NA	NA	TRBV6-5	TRBJ2-7	CASSYNPGRPYEQYF	TGTGCCAGCAGTTACAATCCGGGCCGACCCTACGAGCAGTACTTC
NA	TRBD2	TRBV6-1	TRBJ2-7	CASSDIPGLAWDEQYF	TGTGCCAGCAGTGATATACCGGGACTAGCGTGGGACGAGCAGTACTTC
NA	NA	TRBV4-2	TRBJ1-1	CASSQDSPETEAFF	TGTGCCAGCAGCCAGGACAGCCCGGAGACTGAAGCTTTCTTT
NA	NA	TRBV28	TRBJ2-7	CASGTPGGPTYEQYF	TGTGCCAGCGGGACACCTGGGGGACCTACCTACGAGCAGTACTTC
NA	NA	TRBV7-2	TRBJ2-6	CASSLGQINSGANVLTF	TGTGCCAGCAGTCTAGGACAGATAAACTCTGGGGCCAACGTCCTGACTTTC
NA	NA	TRBV21-1	TRBJ2-7	CASNPYFSGVRRGEQYF	TGTGCCAGCAACCCGTATTTCTCGGGGGTACGACGTGGCGAGCAGTACTTC
once	NA	TRBV7-8	TRBJ2-7	CASSSGTFSYEQYF	TGTGCCAGCAGCTCGGGGACTTTCTCCTACGAGCAGTACTTC
NA	TRBD2	TRBV28	TRBJ2-6	CASSTIGGTGANVLTF	TGTGCCAGCAGCACCATCGGGGGGACTGGGGCCAACGTCCTGACTTTC
NA	NA	TRBV19	TRBJ2-7	CASSTRDGPSSYEQYF	TGTGCCAGTAGTACCAGAGACGGACCGAGCTCCTACGAGCAGTACTTC
few	NA	TRBV21-1	TRBJ1-5	CASSSVRKGNQPQHF	TGTGCCAGCAGCAGCGTTAGGAAGGGGAATCAGCCCCAGCATTTT
NA	NA	TRBV18	TRBJ2-1	CASSPRGPSSYNEQFF	TGTGCCAGCTCACCGAGGGGCCCTAGCTCCTACAATGAGCAGTTCTTC
NA	TRBD1	TRBV10-2	TRBJ1-1	CASSESAGGTEAFF	TGCGCCAGCAGTGAGTCGGCAGGGGGCACTGAAGCTTTCTTT
NA	TRBD1	TRBV7-2	TRBJ2-5	CASSLVLGTGIGETQYF	TGTGCCAGCAGCTTAGTTCTAGGGACAGGGATCGGTGAGACCCAGTACTTC
once	TRBD1	TRBV11-2	TRBJ1-1	CASSLGGAGGKIDTEAFF	TGTGCCAGCAGCTTAGGAGGTGCAGGGGGCAAGATTGACACTGAAGCTTTCTTT
few	TRBD1	TRBV30	TRBJ1-1	CASTMDRSGTEAFF	TGTGCCTCCACAATGGACAGGTCGGGCACTGAAGCTTTCTTT
NA	NA	TRBV7-8	TRBJ1-3	CASSFVGSGNTIYF	TGTGCCAGCAGCTTCGTAGGCTCTGGAAACACCATATATTTT
NA	NA	TRBV27	TRBJ1-3	CASSPIDGNTIYF	TGTGCCAGCAGCCCGATTGACGGAAACACCATATATTTT
NA	TRBD2	TRBV18	TRBJ2-7	CASSPGLDAYEQYF	TGTGCCAGCTCTCCGGGACTAGACGCCTACGAGCAGTACTTC
NA	TRBD2	TRBV5-1	TRBJ2-1	CASSPGTSGRAFTNEQFF	TGCGCCAGCAGCCCCGGGACTAGCGGGAGGGCCTTTACGAATGAGCAGTTCTTC
few	NA	TRBV30	TRBJ1-5	CAWSVGTKDQPQHF	TGTGCCTGGAGTGTGGGGACAAAAGATCAGCCCCAGCATTTT
once	NA	TRBV10-1	TRBJ2-7	CASSPPGDTETWCYEQYF	TGCGCCAGCAGTCCTCCTGGGGACACGGAGACCTGGTGCTACGAGCAGTACTTC
NA	NA	TRBV5-1	TRBJ2-7	CASSSNYEQYF	TGCGCCAGCAGCTCCAATTACGAGCAGTACTTC
NA	NA	TRBV6-1	TRBJ1-5	CASSEALRWGNNQPQHF	TGTGCCAGCAGTGAAGCGCTTCGATGGGGAAACAATCAGCCCCAGCATTTT
NA	TRBD1	TRBV29-1	TRBJ2-1	CSVARDRGSYNEQFF	TGCAGCGTTGCCAGGGACAGGGGCTCCTACAATGAGCAGTTCTTC
once	NA	TRBV27	TRBJ2-2	CASSISTGELFF	TGTGCCAGCAGCATAAGCACCGGGGAGCTGTTTTTT
NA	TRBD2	TRBV28	TRBJ2-7	CASSAGLAGGFYEQYF	TGTGCCAGCAGTGCCGGACTAGCGGGAGGTTTTTACGAGCAGTACTTC